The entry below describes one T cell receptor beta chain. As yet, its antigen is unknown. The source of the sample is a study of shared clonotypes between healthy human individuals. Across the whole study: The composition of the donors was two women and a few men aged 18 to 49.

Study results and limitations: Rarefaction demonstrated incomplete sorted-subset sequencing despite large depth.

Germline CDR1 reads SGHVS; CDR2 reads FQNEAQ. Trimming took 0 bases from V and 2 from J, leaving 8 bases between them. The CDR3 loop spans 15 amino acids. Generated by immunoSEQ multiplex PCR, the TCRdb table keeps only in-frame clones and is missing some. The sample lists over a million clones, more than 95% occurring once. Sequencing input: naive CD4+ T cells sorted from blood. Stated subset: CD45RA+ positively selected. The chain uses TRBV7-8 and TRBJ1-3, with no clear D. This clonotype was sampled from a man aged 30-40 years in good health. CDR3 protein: CASSLALPPGNTIYF. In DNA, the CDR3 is TGTGCCAGCAGCTTAGCCCTCCCACCTGGAAACACCATATATTTT.